The entry that follows covers one T cell receptor (beta chain) sequence. Random hexamers were used to reverse transcribe 0.5 to 1 ug of RNA. TCRdb ran MiXCR on the immunoSEQ multiplex PCR reads and lists one entry per CDR3 protein. The data contain some 300,000 distinct CDR3 sequences, over 75% of them singletons. This entry belongs to a study of CD8 T cells in Susac syndrome. From germline, CDR1 is SGHAT and CDR2 FQDESV (reference sequence). The V and J ends lost 0 bases and 5 bases, in that order; junction bases with no gene match: 9. The CDR3 sequence is 17 residues long. Sequenced input: CD8+ T cells from PBMCs. The sequence was obtained from a human donor with multiple sclerosis. This chain uses TRBV11-1 with TRBJ2-3; TRBD2 aligns across 9 bases. The CDR3 reads CASSLADAGGSRDTQYF. The CDR3 DNA reads TGTGCCAGCAGCTTAGCGGATGCGGGAGGGTCGAGAGATACGCAGTATTTT.